This T cell receptor (beta chain) came from a study of Ad26.COV2.S vaccination and SARS-CoV-2 variants. Study in general: The authors gave Ad26.COV2.S intramuscularly, either once or twice 56 days apart. Findings of the study overall: After vaccination, substantial breadth of spike-specific CD8+ and CD4+ responses was reported.

Trimming cost V 6 bases and J 0 bases, with 12 bases left between them. CDR3 size: 14 residues. Germline V gives CDR1 MNHEY, CDR2 SVGAGI. Treatment: some 20 received Ad26.COV2.S at low or high dose, single or two shots; about five received placebo; per-sample allocation not given. Sampling occurred on day 63 after the first vaccine or placebo injection. It was an adult aged 18-55 years in Boston who was the donor. An Ad26 vector expressing Wuhan-strain SARS-CoV-2 spike constituted the vaccine. Remarks on this clone: Its specificity is not known.

Clones were sequenced by immunoSEQ multiplex PCR, and TCRdb holds only the in-frame ones, with some missing. Among around 450,000 clones listed, around 91% were seen once. The J gene is TRBJ2-7, the V gene TRBV6-5; D possibly corresponds to TRBD1 (5 bases). The TCR sequence derives from a person between 18 and 60 years old who received the Ad26.COV2.S COVID-19 vaccine or a placebo. The sequenced sample was peripheral blood, obtained in a trial of Ad26.COV2.S vaccine versus placebo. The CDR3 nucleotides are TGTGCCAGCAGGACAGACGTCGGCTCCTACGAGCAGTACTTC. Protein product: CASRTDVGSYEQYF.